The clone carrying this TCR beta chain was counted between two and nine times. Its antigen is as yet unknown. These data come from a study of beta chain features in type 1 diabetes. Whole-study results and caveats: Type 1 diabetes patients had VDJ junctions that carried fewer insertions and more deletions. Among patients, naive, central memory and Treg TCRB repertoires appeared more similar than among healthy donors.

Per germline, CDR1 SGHRS and CDR2 YFSETQ. CDR3 length: 16 residues. V lost 2 bases and J 0 bases, leaving 11 bases between the germline ends. Every isolated RNA sample was fully reverse transcribed, so sequencing captured expressed TCRB transcripts. Using immunoSEQ multiplex PCR, the repertoire was profiled, and TCRdb retains in-frame clones only, with some absent. The data show hundreds of thousands of clones, with 15% to 20% seen just once and about 0.025% held by the top ten. This sequence was found in a woman under 30 in good health. This chain links TRBV5-1 with TRBJ2-2, with D perhaps matching TRBD1 (6 bases). Sample: naive CD4+ T cells from blood. The CDR3 loop reads CASSLWTAPNTGELFF. CDR3 bases: TGCGCCAGCAGCTTATGGACAGCCCCGAACACCGGGGAGCTGTTTTTT. Filled out from reference TRBV5-1 and TRBJ2-2, the complete variable domain reads KAGVTQTPRYLIKTRGQQVTLSCSPISGHRSVSWYQQTPGQGLQFLFEYFSETQRNKGNFPGRFSGRQFSNSRSEMNVSTLELGDSALYLCASSLWTAPNTGELFFGEGSRLTVL.